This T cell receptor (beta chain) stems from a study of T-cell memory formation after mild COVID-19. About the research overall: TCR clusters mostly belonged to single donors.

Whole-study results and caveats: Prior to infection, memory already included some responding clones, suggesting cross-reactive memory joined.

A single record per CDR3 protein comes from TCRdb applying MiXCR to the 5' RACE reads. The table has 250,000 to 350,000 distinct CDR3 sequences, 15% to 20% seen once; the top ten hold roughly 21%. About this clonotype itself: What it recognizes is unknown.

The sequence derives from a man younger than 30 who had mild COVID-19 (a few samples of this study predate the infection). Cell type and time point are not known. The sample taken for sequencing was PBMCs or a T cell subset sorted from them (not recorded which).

The CDR3 nucleotides read TGCGCCAGCAGCACGCCGAGAATGGAAAAACTGTTTTTT. Amino acids: CASSTPRMEKLFF. This sequence joins TRBV4-1 and TRBJ1-4; D is unclear. The CDR3 totals 13 residues. Trimming stripped 5 bases from V and 8 bases from J, with 12 bases between. Germline lookup yields CDR1 MGHRA and CDR2 YSYEKL.